These 5 T cell receptor beta chains were sequenced from one sample in a study of blood T cell repertoires in COVID-19. The protocol was immunoSEQ multiplex PCR, while the TCRdb copy is restricted to in-frame clones and leaves out a portion. Of approximately 150,000 clones listed, roughly 90% are singletons. Input material: peripheral blood. The receptors were sampled from a man between 65 and 79 years old with active COVID-19.

This clone came up once. This CDR3 is missing its conserved last phenylalanine or tryptophan, likely due to a read error. It is unclear where the CDR3 begins or ends on the DNA, so no DNA is shown, and the CDR3 is as TCRdb lists it. The rearrangement joins TRBV28 to TRBJ2-7; TRBD1 is the table's D call, not checked against the DNA. The CDR3 has 10 amino acids, counting both end residues. Looked up from germline, CDR1 is MDHEN and CDR2 is SYDVKM. The CDR3 protein is CASSFPPQGP.

The chain carries TRBV24-1 and TRBJ2-1, with D possibly being TRBD2 (7 bases). The germline V gene encodes CDR1 KGHDR and CDR2 SFDVKD. Trimming left V 6 bases short and J 3 bases short, with 14 bases between. This CDR3 is built from 15 residues. CDR3 DNA: TGTGCCACCAGTACCTGGGAGGGGGGCTACAATGAGCAGTTCTTC. Amino acids: CATSTWEGGYNEQFF.

The V and J genes are TRBV2 and TRBJ2-3; 9 nucleotides align to TRBD1. Losses at the gene ends were 8 bases for V and 1 base for J; bases not matched to a gene: 7. The CDR3 is 15 residues long. Germline assignment: CDR1 SNHLY and CDR2 FYNNEI. CDR3 sequence (DNA): TGTGCCAGCGGAAAAACAGGGGGCGGCACAGATACGCAGTATTTT. Translated, it gives CASGKTGGGTDTQYF.

This chain links TRBV5-1 with TRBJ2-7; 7 bases are shared with TRBD2. In germline, CDR1 is SGHRS, CDR2 YFSETQ. There are 14 residues in the CDR3. The trim removed 3 bases at V and 1 base at J, leaving 4 bases unmatched. CDR3 sequence reads: CASSSRGVSYEQYF. The CDR3 DNA follows: TGCGCCAGCAGCTCCCGGGGGGTGTCCTACGAGCAGTACTTC. Full variable domain (remainder filled in from reference TRBV5-1 and TRBJ2-7): KAGVTQTPRYLIKTRGQQVTLSCSPISGHRSVSWYQQTPGQGLQFLFEYFSETQRNKGNFPGRFSGRQFSNSRSEMNVSTLELGDSALYLCASSSRGVSYEQYFGPGTRLTVT.

The V call is TRBV28, the J call TRBJ2-3, with 8 bases matching TRBD2. This CDR3 spans 15 amino acids. The ends lost 6 bases at V and 1 base at J; junction bases unmatched: 6. The germline gives CDR1 MDHEN, CDR2 SYDVKM. The CDR3 region has the DNA TGTGCCAGCAGACCTGGACTAGCCCGCACAGATACGCAGTATTTT. It encodes CASRPGLARTDTQYF.